This is a list of T cell receptor beta chains from one sample in a study of blood T cells in healthy people across ages. From the 5' RACE reads, TCRdb called clonotypes with MiXCR, one entry per CDR3 protein. The table has 590,000 or so distinct CDR3 sequences, roughly 31% seen once. The sequencing sample was made of blood. The receptors originated from a woman over 75 in good health. CDR3s include the opening cysteine and the closing phenylalanine or tryptophan. A D gene is named only where the DNA matches it firmly. The listing skips clone size in some rows; elsewhere it reads once, few, many or a size class.

v_gene: TRBV9
j_gene: TRBJ2-5
abundance: many
d_gene: -
CDR3aa: CASSVGAGLETQYF
CDR3nt: TGTGCCAGCAGCGTAGGGGCAGGGCTAGAGACCCAGTACTTC

v_gene: TRBV2
j_gene: TRBJ1-2
abundance: -
d_gene: TRBD1
CDR3aa: CASSDYSRGDGYTF
CDR3nt: TGTGCCAGCAGTGATTATAGCAGGGGGGATGGCTACACCTTC

v_gene: TRBV6-5
j_gene: TRBJ2-7
abundance: many
d_gene: TRBD1
CDR3aa: CASSGGRDSSEQYF
CDR3nt: TGTGCCAGCAGTGGCGGCCGGGACAGCTCAGAGCAGTACTTC

v_gene: TRBV10-3
j_gene: TRBJ2-3
abundance: many
d_gene: -
CDR3aa: CAISPGGRSTDTQYF
CDR3nt: TGTGCCATCAGTCCCGGGGGGCGAAGCACAGATACGCAGTATTTT

v_gene: TRBV12-3/TRBV12-4
j_gene: TRBJ1-4
abundance: many
d_gene: -
CDR3aa: CASSLSQGSNEKLFF
CDR3nt: TGTGCCAGCAGTTTGTCGCAGGGGTCTAATGAAAAACTGTTTTTT

v_gene: TRBV25-1
j_gene: TRBJ2-1
abundance: many
d_gene: TRBD2
CDR3aa: CASSVTGLGQGEQFF
CDR3nt: TGTGCCAGCTCTGTGACGGGACTAGGTCAGGGTGAGCAGTTCTTC

v_gene: TRBV7-9
j_gene: TRBJ1-1
abundance: -
d_gene: TRBD1
CDR3aa: CASSPGQGGQNTEAFF
CDR3nt: TGTGCCAGCAGCCCCGGACAGGGGGGGCAGAACACTGAAGCTTTCTTT

v_gene: TRBV5-5
j_gene: TRBJ2-1
abundance: many
d_gene: -
CDR3aa: CASSFDTTDSEQFF
CDR3nt: TGTGCCAGCAGCTTTGACACTACAGACAGTGAGCAGTTCTTC

v_gene: TRBV11-1
j_gene: TRBJ2-3
abundance: few
d_gene: -
CDR3aa: CASSIGDAGTQYF
CDR3nt: TGTGCCAGCAGCATCGGGGATGCGGGTACGCAGTATTTT

v_gene: TRBV7-9
j_gene: TRBJ2-7
abundance: many
d_gene: -
CDR3aa: CASSLNHEQYF
CDR3nt: TGTGCCAGCAGCTTAAACCACGAGCAGTACTTC

v_gene: TRBV9
j_gene: TRBJ2-5
abundance: many
d_gene: -
CDR3aa: CASSALASQETQYF
CDR3nt: TGTGCCAGCAGCGCGCTAGCGAGCCAAGAGACCCAGTACTTC

v_gene: TRBV28
j_gene: TRBJ1-5
abundance: few
d_gene: -
CDR3aa: CASSLPQWPQHF
CDR3nt: TGTGCCAGCAGTTTGCCGCAGTGGCCCCAGCATTTT

v_gene: TRBV6-5
j_gene: TRBJ2-1
abundance: few
d_gene: TRBD1
CDR3aa: CASSRQGVGYNEQFF
CDR3nt: TGTGCCAGCAGCCGACAGGGGGTAGGTTACAATGAGCAGTTCTTC

v_gene: TRBV9
j_gene: TRBJ2-5
abundance: many
d_gene: TRBD2
CDR3aa: CASSKDERGGQETQYF
CDR3nt: TGTGCCAGCAGCAAAGACGAGCGGGGGGGCCAAGAGACCCAGTACTTC

v_gene: TRBV15
j_gene: TRBJ1-1
abundance: few
d_gene: TRBD1
CDR3aa: CATSRLRQGATEAFF
CDR3nt: TGTGCCACCAGCAGACTACGACAGGGGGCCACTGAAGCTTTCTTT

v_gene: TRBV5-6
j_gene: TRBJ1-2
abundance: few
d_gene: -
CDR3aa: CASSWDRGTGGYTF
CDR3nt: TGTGCCAGCAGCTGGGATCGGGGGACGGGAGGCTACACCTTC

v_gene: TRBV6-2/TRBV6-3
j_gene: TRBJ2-3
abundance: many
d_gene: -
CDR3aa: CASNHGSNTDTQYF
CDR3nt: TGTGCCAGCAACCATGGCAGTAATACAGATACGCAGTATTTT

v_gene: TRBV20-1
j_gene: TRBJ2-7
abundance: -
d_gene: -
CDR3aa: CSARPTSGGQEQYF
CDR3nt: TGCAGTGCTAGACCAACATCAGGGGGGCAAGAGCAGTACTTC

v_gene: TRBV29-1
j_gene: TRBJ2-7
abundance: -
d_gene: -
CDR3aa: CSVDRYNEQYF
CDR3nt: TGCAGCGTGGACAGATACAATGAGCAGTACTTC

v_gene: TRBV7-6
j_gene: TRBJ2-7
abundance: many
d_gene: -
CDR3aa: CASSLASDYEQYF
CDR3nt: TGTGCCAGCAGCTTAGCGTCCGACTACGAGCAGTACTTC

v_gene: TRBV15
j_gene: TRBJ2-1
abundance: many
d_gene: -
CDR3aa: CATSRERGSYNEQFF
CDR3nt: TGTGCCACCAGCAGAGAAAGGGGGTCCTACAATGAGCAGTTCTTC

v_gene: TRBV7-3
j_gene: TRBJ2-1
abundance: many
d_gene: -
CDR3aa: CASSPGLLGGSYNEQFF
CDR3nt: TGTGCCAGCAGCCCCGGTCTTCTTGGCGGCTCCTACAATGAGCAGTTCTTC

v_gene: TRBV30
j_gene: TRBJ2-1
abundance: few
d_gene: -
CDR3aa: CAWNGGGSYNEQFF
CDR3nt: TGTGCCTGGAATGGAGGGGGTTCCTACAATGAGCAGTTCTTC

v_gene: TRBV20-1
j_gene: TRBJ2-1
abundance: -
d_gene: -
CDR3aa: CSAGGIGGNEQFF
CDR3nt: TGCAGTGCAGGAGGCATCGGAGGGAATGAGCAGTTCTTC

v_gene: TRBV9
j_gene: TRBJ2-1
abundance: -
d_gene: TRBD1
CDR3aa: CASSSQGAGNEQFF
CDR3nt: TGTGCCAGCAGCTCACAGGGGGCCGGCAATGAGCAGTTCTTC

v_gene: TRBV10-2
j_gene: TRBJ2-5
abundance: many
d_gene: TRBD2
CDR3aa: CASRTGGSRETQYF
CDR3nt: TGCGCCAGCAGGACCGGGGGGTCAAGGGAGACCCAGTACTTC

v_gene: TRBV16
j_gene: TRBJ2-7
abundance: many
d_gene: -
CDR3aa: CASSQLDEQYF
CDR3nt: TGTGCCAGCAGCCAATTGGACGAGCAGTACTTC

v_gene: TRBV6-6
j_gene: TRBJ2-7
abundance: many
d_gene: TRBD1
CDR3aa: CASAGTTGGITYEQYF
CDR3nt: TGTGCCAGCGCGGGGACGACAGGGGGGATAACCTACGAGCAGTACTTC

v_gene: TRBV5-1
j_gene: TRBJ2-7
abundance: many
d_gene: -
CDR3aa: CASSLAWGANYEQYF
CDR3nt: TGCGCCAGCAGCTTGGCATGGGGCGCAAACTACGAGCAGTACTTC

v_gene: TRBV6-5
j_gene: TRBJ1-1
abundance: many
d_gene: -
CDR3aa: CASSYSIGSEAFF
CDR3nt: TGTGCCAGCAGTTACTCCATCGGGAGTGAAGCTTTCTTT

v_gene: TRBV28
j_gene: TRBJ1-4
abundance: -
d_gene: -
CDR3aa: CASSAPPPELKLFF
CDR3nt: TGTGCCAGCAGCGCCCCCCCGCCGGAGCTAAAACTGTTTTTT

v_gene: TRBV6-5
j_gene: TRBJ2-2
abundance: few
d_gene: TRBD2
CDR3aa: CASSYSFLAGGPNTGELFF
CDR3nt: TGTGCCAGCAGTTACTCTTTCCTAGCGGGGGGCCCGAACACCGGGGAGCTGTTTTTT

v_gene: TRBV20-1
j_gene: TRBJ2-5
abundance: few
d_gene: -
CDR3aa: CSAPPLGGGPDEQYF
CDR3nt: TGCAGTGCTCCCCCCTTGGGGGGGGGCCCTGATGAGCAGTACTTC

v_gene: TRBV6-1
j_gene: TRBJ1-6
abundance: many
d_gene: TRBD1
CDR3aa: CASSGYGTGGNSPLHF
CDR3nt: TGTGCCAGCAGTGGGTATGGGACAGGGGGGAATTCACCCCTCCACTTT

v_gene: TRBV28
j_gene: TRBJ2-1
abundance: few
d_gene: -
CDR3aa: CASTIGGGVEQFF
CDR3nt: TGTGCCAGCACTATAGGAGGGGGGGTTGAGCAGTTCTTC

v_gene: TRBV4-1
j_gene: TRBJ1-1
abundance: -
d_gene: -
CDR3aa: CASSQEGRWSNTEAFF
CDR3nt: TGCGCCAGCAGCCAAGAAGGACGTTGGTCTAACACTGAAGCTTTCTTT

v_gene: TRBV20-1
j_gene: TRBJ2-7
abundance: many
d_gene: -
CDR3aa: CSAEGLLYEQYF
CDR3nt: TGCAGTGCTGAGGGACTCCTGTACGAGCAGTACTTC

v_gene: TRBV18
j_gene: TRBJ2-4
abundance: -
d_gene: TRBD1
CDR3aa: CASSPRAGGESKNIQYF
CDR3nt: TGTGCCAGCTCACCACGGGCAGGGGGCGAGTCCAAAAACATTCAGTACTTC

v_gene: TRBV12-3/TRBV12-4
j_gene: TRBJ2-3
abundance: many
d_gene: TRBD2
CDR3aa: CASSFGGARNTQYF
CDR3nt: TGTGCCAGCAGTTTCGGGGGGGCTCGAAATACGCAGTATTTT

v_gene: TRBV6-2/TRBV6-3
j_gene: TRBJ2-1
abundance: many
d_gene: TRBD1
CDR3aa: CASSYRRTGLSSYNEQFF
CDR3nt: TGTGCCAGCAGTTACCGGCGGACAGGGTTAAGCTCCTACAATGAGCAGTTCTTC

v_gene: TRBV12-3/TRBV12-4
j_gene: TRBJ1-5
abundance: few
d_gene: -
CDR3aa: CASSLGGTRNQPQHF
CDR3nt: TGTGCCAGCAGTTTGGGAGGTACTCGCAATCAGCCCCAGCATTTT

v_gene: TRBV6-2/TRBV6-3
j_gene: TRBJ2-2
abundance: few
d_gene: TRBD2
CDR3aa: CASSFTNGLAGGTGELFF
CDR3nt: TGTGCCAGCAGTTTCACTAATGGACTAGCGGGGGGTACCGGGGAGCTGTTTTTT

v_gene: TRBV20-1
j_gene: TRBJ2-1
abundance: -
d_gene: -
CDR3aa: CSARAPLTHNEQFF
CDR3nt: TGCAGTGCTAGAGCTCCCCTCACACACAATGAGCAGTTCTTC

v_gene: TRBV6-1
j_gene: TRBJ1-6
abundance: many
d_gene: -
CDR3aa: CASSEATPYNSPLHF
CDR3nt: TGTGCCAGCAGTGAAGCGACACCTTATAATTCACCCCTCCACTTT

v_gene: TRBV5-1
j_gene: TRBJ2-7
abundance: -
d_gene: -
CDR3aa: CASGPRARPSYEQYF
CDR3nt: TGCGCCAGCGGCCCCCGGGCCCGGCCCTCCTACGAGCAGTACTTC

v_gene: TRBV5-4
j_gene: TRBJ2-7
abundance: many
d_gene: -
CDR3aa: CASSTPTGEQYF
CDR3nt: TGTGCCAGCTCGACACCTACAGGCGAGCAGTACTTC

v_gene: TRBV7-2
j_gene: TRBJ2-1
abundance: few
d_gene: -
CDR3aa: CASSLGCVGLGDEQFF
CDR3nt: TGTGCCAGCAGCTTAGGGTGTGTGGGCCTTGGTGATGAGCAGTTCTTC